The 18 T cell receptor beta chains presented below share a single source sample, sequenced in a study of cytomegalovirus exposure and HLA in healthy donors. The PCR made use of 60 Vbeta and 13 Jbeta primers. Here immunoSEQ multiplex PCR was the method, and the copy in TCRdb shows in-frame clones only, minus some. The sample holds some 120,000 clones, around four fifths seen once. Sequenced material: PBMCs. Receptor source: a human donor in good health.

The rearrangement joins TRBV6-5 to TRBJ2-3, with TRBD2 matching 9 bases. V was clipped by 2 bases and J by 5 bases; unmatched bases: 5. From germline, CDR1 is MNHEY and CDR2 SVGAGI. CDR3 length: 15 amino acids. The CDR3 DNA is TGTGCCAGCAGTTACGGGCGGGGGGGAGTAGATACGCAGTATTTT. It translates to CASSYGRGGVDTQYF.

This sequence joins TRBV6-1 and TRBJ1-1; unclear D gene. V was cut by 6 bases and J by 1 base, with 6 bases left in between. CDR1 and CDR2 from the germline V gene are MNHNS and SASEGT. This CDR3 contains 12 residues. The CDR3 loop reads CASRAGNTEAFF. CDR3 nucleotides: TGTGCCAGCAGGGCGGGGAACACTGAAGCTTTCTTT.

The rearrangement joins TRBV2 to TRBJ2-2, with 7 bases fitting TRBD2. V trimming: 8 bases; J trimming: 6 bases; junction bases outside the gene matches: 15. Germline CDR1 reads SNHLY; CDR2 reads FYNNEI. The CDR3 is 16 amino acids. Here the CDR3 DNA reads TGTGCCAGCCTCCCAGCGGGGCTAGGAGGCGCCGGGGAGCTGTTTTTT. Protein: CASLPAGLGGAGELFF.

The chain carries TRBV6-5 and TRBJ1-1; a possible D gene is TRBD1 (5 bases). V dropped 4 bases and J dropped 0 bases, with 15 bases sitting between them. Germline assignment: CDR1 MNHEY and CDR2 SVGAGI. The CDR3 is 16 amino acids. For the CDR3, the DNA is TGTGCCAGCAGTTCCCCTAAGGGCAGGGTGAACACTGAAGCTTTCTTT. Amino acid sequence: CASSSPKGRVNTEAFF.

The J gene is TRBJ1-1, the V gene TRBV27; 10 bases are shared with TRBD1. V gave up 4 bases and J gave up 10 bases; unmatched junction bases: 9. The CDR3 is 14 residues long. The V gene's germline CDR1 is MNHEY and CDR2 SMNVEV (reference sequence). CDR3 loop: CASSSNRQGARAFF. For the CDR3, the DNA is TGTGCCAGCAGTTCCAATCGACAGGGGGCCAGAGCTTTCTTT.

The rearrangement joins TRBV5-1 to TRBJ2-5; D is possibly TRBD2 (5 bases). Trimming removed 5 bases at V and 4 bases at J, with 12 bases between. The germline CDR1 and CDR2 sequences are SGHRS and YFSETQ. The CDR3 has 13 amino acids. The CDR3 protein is CASREASGETQYF. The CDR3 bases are TGCGCCAGCAGGGAGGCCTCGGGAGAGACCCAGTACTTC.

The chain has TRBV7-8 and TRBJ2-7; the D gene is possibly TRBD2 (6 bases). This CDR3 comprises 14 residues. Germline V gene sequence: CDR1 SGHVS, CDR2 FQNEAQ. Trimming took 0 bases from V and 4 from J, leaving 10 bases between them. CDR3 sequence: CASSLAGGSYEQYF. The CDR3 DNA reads TGTGCCAGCAGCTTAGCGGGGGGTAGTTACGAGCAGTACTTC.

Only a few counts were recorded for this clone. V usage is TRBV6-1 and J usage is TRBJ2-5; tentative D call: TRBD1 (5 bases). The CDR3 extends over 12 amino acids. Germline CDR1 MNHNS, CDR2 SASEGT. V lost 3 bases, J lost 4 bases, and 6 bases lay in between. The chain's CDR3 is CASSEQGETQYF. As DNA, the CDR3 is TGTGCCAGCAGTGAGCAGGGAGAGACCCAGTACTTC.

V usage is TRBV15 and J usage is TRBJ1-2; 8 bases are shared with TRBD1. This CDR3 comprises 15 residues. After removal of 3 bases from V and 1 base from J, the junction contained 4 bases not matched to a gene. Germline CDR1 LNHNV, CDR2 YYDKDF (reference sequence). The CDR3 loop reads CATSRAQGVNYGYTF. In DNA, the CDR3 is TGTGCCACCAGCAGGGCACAGGGGGTTAACTATGGCTACACCTTC.

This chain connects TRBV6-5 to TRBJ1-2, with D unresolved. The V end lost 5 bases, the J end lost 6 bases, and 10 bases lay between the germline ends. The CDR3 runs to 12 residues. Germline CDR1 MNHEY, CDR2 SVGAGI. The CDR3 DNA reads TGTGCCAGCAGTCTTCCAGGTGATGGCTACACCTTC. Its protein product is CASSLPGDGYTF.

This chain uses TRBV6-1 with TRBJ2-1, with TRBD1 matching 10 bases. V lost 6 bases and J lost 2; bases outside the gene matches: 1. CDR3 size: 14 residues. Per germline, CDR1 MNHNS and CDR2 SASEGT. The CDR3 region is CASRDRGPYNEQFF. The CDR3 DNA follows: TGTGCCAGCAGAGACAGGGGGCCCTACAATGAGCAGTTCTTC.

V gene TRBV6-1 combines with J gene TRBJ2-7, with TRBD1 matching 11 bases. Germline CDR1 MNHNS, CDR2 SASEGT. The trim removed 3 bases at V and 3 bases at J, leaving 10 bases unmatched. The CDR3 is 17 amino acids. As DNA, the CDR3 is TGTGCCAGCAGTGATGGGACAGGGGGTGGTTCGCTCTACGAGCAGTACTTC. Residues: CASSDGTGGGSLYEQYF.

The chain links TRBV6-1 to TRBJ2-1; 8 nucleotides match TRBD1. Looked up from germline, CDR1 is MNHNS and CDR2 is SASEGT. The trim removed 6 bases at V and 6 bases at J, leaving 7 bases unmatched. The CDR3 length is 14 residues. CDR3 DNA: TGTGCCAGCAGCGTCGTACAGGGGGTCAATGAGCAGTTCTTC. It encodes CASSVVQGVNEQFF.

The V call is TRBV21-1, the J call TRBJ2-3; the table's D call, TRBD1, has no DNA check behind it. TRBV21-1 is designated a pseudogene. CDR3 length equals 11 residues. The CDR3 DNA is TGTGCCGGCTCGACACCTGATACGCAGTATTTT. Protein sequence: CAGSTPDTQYF.

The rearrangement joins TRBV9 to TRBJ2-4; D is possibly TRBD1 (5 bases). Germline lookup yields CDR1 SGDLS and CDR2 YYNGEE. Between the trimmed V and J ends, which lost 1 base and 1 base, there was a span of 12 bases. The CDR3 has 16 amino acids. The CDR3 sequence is CASSVSGGAAKNIQYF. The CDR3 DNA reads TGTGCCAGCAGCGTAAGTGGTGGGGCGGCCAAAAACATTCAGTACTTC.

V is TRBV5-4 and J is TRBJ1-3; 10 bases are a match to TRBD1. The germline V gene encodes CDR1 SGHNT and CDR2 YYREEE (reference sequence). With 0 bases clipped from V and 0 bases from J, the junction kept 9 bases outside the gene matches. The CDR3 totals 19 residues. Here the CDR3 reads CASSLASGTGAHSGNTIYF. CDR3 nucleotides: TGTGCCAGCAGCTTGGCCTCTGGGACAGGGGCCCACTCTGGAAACACCATATATTTT.

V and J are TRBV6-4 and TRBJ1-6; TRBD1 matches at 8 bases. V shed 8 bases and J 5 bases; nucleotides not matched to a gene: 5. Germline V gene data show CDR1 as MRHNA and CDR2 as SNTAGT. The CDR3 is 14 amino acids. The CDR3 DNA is TGTGCCAGCTCCTGGACAGGGAATAATTCACCCCTCCACTTT. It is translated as CASSWTGNNSPLHF.

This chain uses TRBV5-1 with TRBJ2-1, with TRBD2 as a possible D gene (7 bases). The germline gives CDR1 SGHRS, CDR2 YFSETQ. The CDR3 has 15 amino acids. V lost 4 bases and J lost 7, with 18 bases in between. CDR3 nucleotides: TGCGCCAGCAGCCCCGTCGGGGGGCTTGCGAATGAGCAGTTCTTC. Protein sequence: CASSPVGGLANEQFF.